The next 31 T cell receptor beta chains were all read from a single sample in a study of T cells after yellow fever vaccination. MiXCR, applied by TCRdb to the 5' RACE reads, yields one record per CDR3 protein. Among 400,000 or so distinct CDR3 sequences listed, over 15% were seen once. This material consisted of PBMCs, taken before the yellow fever booster vaccination. Source of these receptors: a young man who received the YFV17D yellow fever vaccine.

This clonotype was recorded a few times. This chain joins TRBV7-8 and TRBJ2-5, with D hard to call. Germline lookup yields CDR1 SGHVS and CDR2 FQNEAQ. The germline V and J ends were trimmed by 7 bases and 7 bases, with 10 bases remaining between them. The length of the CDR3 is 11 residues. The CDR3 region is CASTKSGTQYF. CDR3 bases: TGTGCCAGCACCAAATCGGGGACCCAGTACTTC.

The sample holds a few counts of this clonotype. V and J are TRBV18 and TRBJ2-1, with no clear D. From germline, CDR1 is KGHSH and CDR2 LQKENI. Trimming shortened V by 2 bases and J by 6 bases, and 14 bases separated the two germline ends. The CDR3 extends over 15 amino acids. DNA for the CDR3: TGTGCCAGCTCACCAGGCCTCCTCAAGAGCAATGAGCAGTTCTTC. This sequence encodes CASSPGLLKSNEQFF.

This rearrangement joins TRBV20-1 to TRBJ2-2, with 8 bases matching TRBD1. Germline V gene lookup returns CDR1 DFQATT and CDR2 SNEGSKA (reference sequence). With V trimmed by 3 bases and J by 2 bases, 5 bases remained unmatched. CDR3 length equals 15 residues. The CDR3 region has the DNA TGCAGTGCTAGGGAGACAGGGGTTAACACCGGGGAGCTGTTTTTT. It encodes CSARETGVNTGELFF.

Turning to this clonotype: A much larger clone differs from this one at a single base, so this may be a read error. The rearrangement links TRBV5-6 to TRBJ1-2; tentatively, D is TRBD1 (5 bases). Trimming took off 5 bases at V and 3 bases at J, with 11 bases between the two ends. CDR1 SGHDT and CDR2 YYEEEE come from the germline V gene. The CDR3 length is 13 residues. The CDR3 DNA follows: TGTGCCAGCAGTCCGGTGGGGGACTATGGCTACACCTTC. This gives the protein CASSPVGDYGYTF.

The chain is built from TRBV7-6 and TRBJ2-1; TRBD2 aligns across 10 bases. CDR1 is SGHVS, CDR2 FNYEAQ, per germline. V lost 5 bases and J lost 9; bases outside the gene matches: 10. This CDR3 has 15 amino acids. In DNA, the CDR3 is TGTGCCAGCAGCCGTGGGCCTAGCGGGGGAATTGAGCAGTTCTTC. It codes for CASSRGPSGGIEQFF.

This clonotype was seen more than once but under ten times. The chain carries TRBV5-1 and TRBJ2-3; 11 nucleotides line up with TRBD2. This CDR3 has 17 amino acids. Germline loops: CDR1 SGHRS, CDR2 YFSETQ. V lost 0 bases to trimming and J lost 4 bases; unmatched junction nucleotides: 7. The CDR3 is CASSLVQGTSGPDTQYF. CDR3 bases: TGCGCCAGCAGCTTGGTTCAGGGGACTAGCGGACCAGATACGCAGTATTTT. The full variable domain, with the rest looked up from reference TRBV5-1 and TRBJ2-3, is KAGVTQTPRYLIKTRGQQVTLSCSPISGHRSVSWYQQTPGQGLQFLFEYFSETQRNKGNFPGRFSGRQFSNSRSEMNVSTLELGDSALYLCASSLVQGTSGPDTQYFGPGTRLTVL.

The table lists this clonotype with many counts. The chain links TRBV5-6 to TRBJ2-1; D gene unclear. This CDR3 has 11 residues. Germline-derived CDR1 and CDR2 are SGHDT and YYEEEE. With 6 bases removed from V and 5 bases from J, the gap between germline ends came to 6 bases. CDR3 residues: CASTKNNEQFF. CDR3 nucleotide sequence: TGTGCCAGCACCAAGAACAATGAGCAGTTCTTC.

The CDR3 loop is CASSFGPGQTYEQYF. Here the CDR3 DNA reads TGTGCCAGCAGCTTCGGTCCGGGACAGACCTACGAGCAGTACTTC. This chain links TRBV7-2 with TRBJ2-7; 7 bases fit TRBD1. CDR3 length equals 15 residues. Germline lookup yields CDR1 SGHTA and CDR2 FQGNSA. V shed 3 bases and J 2 bases; nucleotides not matched to a gene: 7. Using reference TRBV7-2 and TRBJ2-7 for the parts outside the CDR3, the full variable domain is GAGVSQSPSNKVTEKGKDVELRCDPISGHTALYWYRQSLGQGLEFLIYFQGNSAPDKSGLPSDRFSAERTGGSVSTLTIQRTQQEDSAVYLCASSFGPGQTYEQYFGPGTRLTVT.

The chain employs TRBV29-1 and TRBJ2-3; 7 bases are shared with TRBD1. The V and J ends lost 6 bases and 14 bases, in that order; junction bases with no gene match: 11. The germline gives CDR1 SQVTM, CDR2 ANQGSEA. This CDR3 comprises 11 residues. CDR3 residues: CSVTLGTVPYF. In DNA, the CDR3 is TGCAGCGTGACCCTCGGGACAGTGCCGTATTTT.

The sample holds a few counts of this clonotype. This chain uses TRBV12-5 with TRBJ1-6; TRBD1 agrees at 7 bases. V dropped 6 bases and J dropped 4; count of bases not matched to a gene: 6. CDR3 length: 15 amino acids. Germline CDR1 LGHNT, CDR2 FRNRAP. The CDR3 is CASGSDREYNSPLHF. The CDR3 DNA reads as TGTGCTAGTGGCTCTGACAGGGAGTATAATTCACCCCTCCACTTT.

This clonotype was counted only a few times. CDR3 region: CASSSWSTQYF. In nucleotides, the CDR3 is TGTGCCAGCAGTTCGTGGAGTACGCAGTATTTT. The chain carries TRBV12-3 or TRBV12-4 and TRBJ2-3; no reliable D call. The V and J ends lost 4 bases and 8 bases respectively, with 7 bases between them. The CDR3 has 11 residues.

This clonotype was counted many times. The V and J genes are TRBV5-1 and TRBJ1-2, with a tentative D call TRBD1 (5 bases). CDR3 length equals 13 residues. V gave up 3 bases and J gave up 3 bases, with 9 bases separating them. The germline CDR1 and CDR2 sequences are SGHRS and YFSETQ. This chain's CDR3 is CASSSLGDYGYTF. In nucleotides, the CDR3 is TGCGCCAGCAGCTCCCTGGGGGACTATGGCTACACCTTC.

The chain has TRBV29-1 and TRBJ2-1; TRBD1 matches 7 bases. Germline V lookup: CDR1 SQVTM, CDR2 ANQGSEA. The V segment lost 5 bases and the J segment 7 bases; nucleotides outside the gene matches: 14. This CDR3 contains 15 residues. The CDR3 spells CSVSPGRGLDNEQFF. The CDR3 DNA sequence: TGCAGCGTTTCCCCAGGTAGGGGGCTAGATAATGAGCAGTTCTTC.

This clonotype came up a few times. The genes are TRBV4-2 and TRBJ2-7; D remains ambiguous. Germline V gene sequence: CDR1 LGHNA, CDR2 YNFKEQ. The CDR3 extends over 13 amino acids. Trimming stripped 3 bases from V and 2 bases from J, with 8 bases between. In nucleotides, the CDR3 is TGTGCCAGCAGCCAGTCAGAGGCCTACGAGCAGTACTTC. As protein: CASSQSEAYEQYF.

CDR3 in amino acids: CASSWGLALGQDTQYF. CDR3 coding DNA: TGTGCCAGCAGTTGGGGACTAGCGTTAGGACAAGATACGCAGTATTTT. The chain uses TRBV12-3 or TRBV12-4 and TRBJ2-3; 10 bases are a match to TRBD2. After removal of 4 bases from V and 5 bases from J, the junction contained 9 bases not matched to a gene. This CDR3 spans 16 amino acids.

The V gene is TRBV30, the J gene TRBJ2-5; D uncertain. V lost 0 bases to trimming and J lost 4 bases, with 9 bases between them. The CDR3 has 13 residues. Germline V gives CDR1 GTSNPN, CDR2 SVGIG (reference sequence). The CDR3 DNA sequence: TGTGCCTGGAGTGTCCTCGGACGAGAGACCCAGTACTTC. Translation: CAWSVLGRETQYF.

This chain uses TRBV18 with TRBJ1-1; 9 bases line up with TRBD1. This CDR3 is 16 amino acids long. V lost 0 bases to trimming and J lost 3 bases; unmatched junction nucleotides: 5. Per germline, CDR1 KGHSH and CDR2 LQKENI. The CDR3 DNA reads TGTGCCAGCTCACCACCCACAGGGGGCTTGGACACTGAAGCTTTCTTT. This encodes CASSPPTGGLDTEAFF.

There are many counts of this clonotype. This chain connects TRBV7-3 to TRBJ2-3; D is ambiguous. Germline V gives CDR1 SGHTA, CDR2 FQGTGA. This CDR3 contains 14 residues. Trimming stripped 5 bases from V and 7 bases from J, with 16 bases between. The CDR3 reads CASSPLGWMNTQYF. For the CDR3, the DNA is TGTGCCAGCAGCCCGCTGGGATGGATGAATACGCAGTATTTT. Drawing the rest from reference TRBV7-3 and TRBJ2-3, the complete variable domain is GAGVSQTPSNKVTEKGKYVELRCDPISGHTALYWYRQSLGQGPEFLIYFQGTGAADDSGLPNDRFFAVRPEGSVSTLKIQRTERGDSAVYLCASSPLGWMNTQYFGPGTRLTVL.

The chain joins TRBV15 to TRBJ2-3, with D possibly TRBD1 on 6 matching bases. The V gene's germline CDR1 is LNHNV and CDR2 YYDKDF (reference sequence). There are 14 residues in the CDR3. Trimming pared 1 base from V and 3 bases from J, leaving 8 bases between. The CDR3 here is CATSRGTGTDTQYF. The CDR3 DNA reads TGTGCCACCAGCAGAGGTACAGGGACAGATACGCAGTATTTT. Looking up the rest from reference TRBV15 and TRBJ2-3 gives the full variable domain: DAMVIQNPRYQVTQFGKPVTLSCSQTLNHNVMYWYQQKSSQAPKLLFHYYDKDFNNEADTPDNFQSRRPNTSFCFLDIRSPGLGDTAMYLCATSRGTGTDTQYFGPGTRLTVL.

This clonotype occurred a few times. The chain's CDR3 is CASSLATGVNTEAFF. CDR3 in DNA: TGTGCCAGCAGCTTAGCGACAGGGGTGAACACTGAAGCTTTCTTT. The genes are TRBV7-9 and TRBJ1-1; 8 positions match TRBD1. V shed 0 bases, J shed 0 bases, and the junction held 0 bases outside the gene matches. The germline V gene encodes CDR1 SEHNR and CDR2 FQNEAQ (reference sequence). This CDR3 spans 15 amino acids.

The V and J genes are TRBV12-3 or TRBV12-4 and TRBJ2-5; 7 bases line up with TRBD1. The CDR3 spans 14 residues. V trimming: 6 bases; J trimming: 5 bases; junction bases outside the gene matches: 9. The CDR3 bases are TGTGCCAGCAGACGAGACAGGGCCTCCGAGACCCAGTACTTC. This gives the protein CASRRDRASETQYF.

This clonotype was found a few times. The V and J genes are TRBV4-3 and TRBJ1-1; D is unclear. Germline lookup yields CDR1 LGHNA and CDR2 YSLEER. This CDR3 contains 15 residues. The germline V and J ends were trimmed by 0 bases and 4 bases, with 12 bases remaining between them. DNA for the CDR3: TGCGCCAGCAGCCAAGAATATGGATGGGGCACTGAAGCTTTCTTT. It translates to CASSQEYGWGTEAFF.

The rearrangement links TRBV15 to TRBJ1-4; tentatively, D is TRBD1 (5 bases). The CDR3 is 15 amino acids. Per germline, CDR1 LNHNV and CDR2 YYDKDF (reference sequence). The germline V and J ends were trimmed by 9 bases and 0 bases, with 14 bases remaining between them. The CDR3 here is CATKVGAATNEKLFF. The CDR3 DNA sequence: TGTGCCACGAAAGTTGGGGCTGCAACTAATGAAAAACTGTTTTTT.

The chain is built from TRBV29-1 and TRBJ2-1; D tentatively reads TRBD1 or TRBD2 (5 bases each). Germline V gene data show CDR1 as SQVTM and CDR2 as ANQGSEA. The CDR3 consists of 11 residues. CDR3 region: CRGTDLQEEFF. Written as DNA, the CDR3 is TGCAGAGGGACGGATCTTCAAGAGGAGTTCTTC.

This clonotype has a count of ten or more. V is TRBV7-3 and J is TRBJ2-3; 12 nucleotides align to TRBD2. Germline lookup yields CDR1 SGHTA and CDR2 FQGTGA. CDR3 length: 17 residues. V lost 5 bases to trimming and J lost 3 bases; unmatched junction nucleotides: 9. In DNA, the CDR3 is TGTGCCAGCAGCCCGCGACTAGCGGGGGATCGGACAGATACGCAGTATTTT. This sequence encodes CASSPRLAGDRTDTQYF.

The rearrangement links TRBV7-9 to TRBJ1-5; 7 nucleotides agree with TRBD1. This CDR3 is 13 amino acids long. The V and J ends lost 3 bases and 7 bases, in that order; junction bases with no gene match: 3. In germline, CDR1 is SEHNR, CDR2 FQNEAQ (reference sequence). The CDR3 DNA reads as TGTGCCAGCAGCTTCCAGGGGGAACAGCCCCAGCATTTT. Protein: CASSFQGEQPQHF.

Ten or more counts support this clonotype. The CDR3 region has the DNA TGTGCCAGCAGCTTCGGAGGGGGGCGTAGCAATCAGCCCCAGCATTTT. It encodes CASSFGGGRSNQPQHF. V gene TRBV7-2 combines with J gene TRBJ1-5; D is possibly TRBD1 (6 bases). Trimming took off 3 bases at V and 0 bases at J, with 12 bases between the two ends. CDR1 and CDR2 (germline): SGHTA, FQGNSA. This CDR3 region has 16 residues.

V is TRBV5-4 and J is TRBJ2-4, with unresolved D. V lost 0 bases, J lost 0 bases, and 10 bases lay in between. CDR1 SGHNT and CDR2 YYREEE come from the germline V gene (reference sequence). The length of the CDR3 is 16 residues. The CDR3 sequence is CASSLVGLLAKNIQYF. The CDR3 DNA is TGTGCCAGCAGCTTGGTCGGATTACTAGCCAAAAACATTCAGTACTTC. Combining the CDR3 with reference TRBV5-4 and TRBJ2-4 gives the whole variable domain ETGVTQSPTHLIKTRGQQVTLRCSSQSGHNTVSWYQQALGQGPQFIFQYYREEENGRGNFPPRFSGLQFPNYSSELNVNALELDDSALYLCASSLVGLLAKNIQYFGAGTRLSVL.

The chain couples TRBV7-9 to TRBJ2-7, with D perhaps matching TRBD2 (5 bases). The CDR3 length is 18 residues. Trimming cost V 4 bases and J 4 bases, with 26 bases left between them. The V gene's germline CDR1 is SEHNR and CDR2 FQNEAQ (reference sequence). This CDR3 reads CASSSFAPGMVRTYEQYF. The CDR3 DNA is TGTGCCAGCAGCTCCTTTGCCCCGGGGATGGTTAGAACGTACGAGCAGTACTTC. The full variable domain, rest sourced from reference TRBV7-9 and TRBJ2-7, is DTGVSQNPRHKITKRGQNVTFRCDPISEHNRLYWYRQTLGQGPEFLTYFQNEAQLEKSRLLSDRFSAERPKGSFSTLEIQRTEQGDSAMYLCASSSFAPGMVRTYEQYFGPGTRLTVT.

A few counts support this clonotype. The rearrangement links TRBV20-1 to TRBJ2-5; the D gene could be TRBD1 or TRBD2 (5 bases each). In germline, CDR1 is DFQATT, CDR2 SNEGSKA (reference sequence). The V end was cut by 3 bases, the J end by 3 bases, with 14 bases between. The CDR3 is 14 amino acids. The chain's CDR3 is CSARAEGPKETQYF. The CDR3 DNA follows: TGCAGTGCTAGGGCTGAGGGGCCGAAAGAGACCCAGTACTTC.

The rearrangement uses TRBV6-2 or TRBV6-3 and TRBJ2-5, with TRBD2 identical over 9 bases. The CDR3 covers 15 residues. Germline V gene sequence: CDR1 MNHEY, CDR2 SVGEGT. The V and J ends lost 8 bases and 0 bases, in that order; junction bases with no gene match: 7. This CDR3 is CASCRLAGNQETQYF. The CDR3 coding sequence is TGTGCCAGCTGCCGCCTAGCGGGGAACCAAGAGACCCAGTACTTC.